One sample yielded the 9 T cell receptor beta chains listed below, sequenced in a study of blood T cell repertoires in COVID-19. Repertoires were generated with immunoSEQ multiplex PCR, while TCRdb's copy carries only in-frame clones and drops some. The sample shows tens of thousands of clones, approximately 88% of them seen only once. Sequencing input: peripheral blood. Receptor source: a man aged 60 to 69 with COVID-19, enrolled during active disease.

The rearrangement joins TRBV6-2 or TRBV6-3 to TRBJ2-7; 8 bases are shared with TRBD2. Germline CDR1 reads MNHEY; CDR2 reads SVGEGT. V gave up 2 bases and J gave up 6 bases; unmatched junction bases: 12. CDR3 length equals 16 residues. CDR3 residues: CASSYAGRASFVEQYF. CDR3 nucleotide sequence: TGTGCCAGCAGTTACGCCGGGAGGGCCTCTTTTGTCGAGCAGTACTTC.

The rearrangement links TRBV28 to TRBJ1-4; 7 nucleotides align to TRBD1. The germline V gene has CDR1 MDHEN and CDR2 SYDVKM. CDR3 length: 14 residues. V lost 6 bases to trimming and J lost 7 bases; unmatched junction nucleotides: 8. CDR3 nucleotide sequence: TGTGCCAGCAGACTCCAGGGGGACCGTGAAAAACTGTTTTTT. Translating gives CASRLQGDREKLFF.

The V gene is TRBV11-3, the J gene TRBJ1-1, with D perhaps matching TRBD1 (6 bases). The CDR3 consists of 14 residues. From germline, CDR1 is SGHNT and CDR2 YENEEA. V was trimmed by 5 bases and J by 1 base, leaving 11 bases between them. Here the CDR3 reads CASSLGGENTEAFF. The DNA for the CDR3 is TGTGCCAGCAGCCTAGGGGGGGAGAACACTGAAGCTTTCTTT.

CDR3 sequence (DNA): TGTGCCAGCAGTGGACTAGCGGTGACCGGGGAGCTGTTTTTT. Translating gives CASSGLAVTGELFF. This chain links TRBV2 with TRBJ2-2, with 9 bases fitting TRBD2. The CDR3 extends over 14 amino acids. Germline trimming cut 4 bases from V and 5 bases from J; bases unmatched to any gene: 2. Germline CDR1 reads SNHLY; CDR2 reads FYNNEI.

The chain links TRBV2 to TRBJ1-2; weak D call: TRBD1 (6 bases). CDR3 length: 15 residues. Germline CDR1 reads SNHLY; CDR2 reads FYNNEI. V dropped 0 bases and J dropped 8 bases, with 16 bases sitting between them. As DNA, the CDR3 is TGTGCCAGCAGTGAAGCGTTCACAGGGCCCGGAGGCTACACCTTC. This translates into CASSEAFTGPGGYTF.

This clone occurred a few times. The V gene is TRBV28, the J gene TRBJ1-5; D might be TRBD1 (5 bases). Germline CDR1 and CDR2: MDHEN and SYDVKM. V lost 6 bases to trimming and J lost 4 bases, with 13 bases between them. The CDR3 totals 14 residues. The DNA of the CDR3 is TGTGCCAGCAGCCTTGGACATCTTAATCAGCCCCAGCATTTT. Amino acids: CASSLGHLNQPQHF.

The chain employs TRBV20-1 and TRBJ2-1; D remains ambiguous. Trimming pared 6 bases from V and 6 bases from J, leaving 6 bases between. Germline assignment: CDR1 DFQATT and CDR2 SNEGSKA (reference sequence). CDR3 length: 10 residues. The CDR3: CSATPNEQFF. The CDR3 DNA follows: TGCAGTGCAACACCCAATGAGCAGTTCTTC.

The V call is TRBV27, the J call TRBJ1-3; D is unclear. This CDR3 is built from 14 residues. Per germline, CDR1 MNHEY and CDR2 SMNVEV (reference sequence). V lost 4 bases and J lost 0, with 7 bases in between. CDR3 DNA: TGTGCCAGCAGTTCCCCCAACTCTGGAAACACCATATATTTT. It is translated as CASSSPNSGNTIYF.

This chain joins TRBV24-1 and TRBJ1-5; no clear D gene. V dropped 5 bases and J dropped 3 bases, with 7 bases sitting between them. The CDR3 length is 13 residues. Germline V gene data show CDR1 as KGHDR and CDR2 as SFDVKD. DNA for the CDR3: TGTGCCACCAGTGCGGGAAACAATCAGCCCCAGCATTTT. This gives the protein CATSAGNNQPQHF.